Listed below are T cell receptor beta chains from one sample, sequenced in a study of shared clonotypes between healthy human individuals. The assay was immunoSEQ multiplex PCR, and TCRdb's table has in-frame clones only and misses some. The table records roughly 2.5 million clones, just over 90% of them present only once. Sequenced input: naive CD4+ T cells sorted from blood. These receptors all come from a man between 18 and 35 years old in good health. CDR3s include the opening cysteine and the closing phenylalanine or tryptophan. For some rows the clone size is stated as once, few or many, or as a class when expanded; others skip it.

cdr3_length: 16
j_call: TRBJ2-5
v_call: TRBV30
clone_size: -
cdr3_aa: CAWSAPGLGERGTQYF

cdr3_length: 14
j_call: TRBJ1-5
v_call: TRBV5-6
clone_size: -
cdr3_aa: CASSHGGRNQPQHF

cdr3_length: 14
j_call: TRBJ2-5
v_call: TRBV4-2
clone_size: -
cdr3_aa: CASSRPDRPETQYF

cdr3_length: 14
j_call: TRBJ1-4
v_call: TRBV5-6
clone_size: -
cdr3_aa: CASSPGGFNEKLFF

cdr3_length: 16
j_call: TRBJ1-2
v_call: TRBV6-6
clone_size: -
cdr3_aa: CASSYSPHPSNYGYTF

cdr3_length: 15
j_call: TRBJ1-2
v_call: TRBV6-5
clone_size: -
cdr3_aa: CASSPFRGTLYGYTF

cdr3_length: 12
j_call: TRBJ2-7
v_call: TRBV28
clone_size: -
cdr3_aa: CASRARYRGEDF

cdr3_length: 17
j_call: TRBJ1-2
v_call: TRBV7-2
clone_size: -
cdr3_aa: CASSLGHLQSPIYGYTF

cdr3_length: 18
j_call: TRBJ2-6
v_call: TRBV7-9
clone_size: -
cdr3_aa: CASSVLQGSLPGANVLTF

cdr3_length: 15
j_call: TRBJ2-1
v_call: TRBV19
clone_size: -
cdr3_aa: CASRPGRDSFNEQFF

cdr3_length: 14
j_call: TRBJ1-4
v_call: TRBV7-2
clone_size: -
cdr3_aa: CASSLAAVNEKLFF

cdr3_length: 14
j_call: TRBJ1-6
v_call: TRBV6-5
clone_size: -
cdr3_aa: CASRTGVGGSPLHF

cdr3_length: 13
j_call: TRBJ2-2
v_call: TRBV28
clone_size: -
cdr3_aa: CASSRGPTGELFF

cdr3_length: 14
j_call: TRBJ1-4
v_call: TRBV14
clone_size: -
cdr3_aa: CASSRRTGGEKLFF

cdr3_length: 16
j_call: TRBJ1-5
v_call: TRBV5-6
clone_size: -
cdr3_aa: CASSLDKGGRNQPQHF

cdr3_length: 15
j_call: TRBJ2-7
v_call: TRBV2
clone_size: -
cdr3_aa: CASSEDRTSGYEQYF

cdr3_length: 13
j_call: TRBJ2-7
v_call: TRBV19
clone_size: -
cdr3_aa: CASSSVGGGEQYF

cdr3_length: 16
j_call: TRBJ2-7
v_call: TRBV15
clone_size: once
cdr3_aa: CATSRSYTGGAYEQYF

cdr3_length: 13
j_call: TRBJ2-7
v_call: TRBV21-1
clone_size: -
cdr3_aa: CAPRPLPNYEQYF

cdr3_length: 15
j_call: TRBJ1-3
v_call: TRBV30
clone_size: -
cdr3_aa: CAWSKQGAGGNTIYF

cdr3_length: 18
j_call: TRBJ2-1
v_call: TRBV11-2
clone_size: -
cdr3_aa: CASSATRLAGGTYNEQFF

cdr3_length: 13
j_call: TRBJ2-1
v_call: TRBV18
clone_size: -
cdr3_aa: CASARDRDWQQFF

cdr3_length: 14
j_call: TRBJ1-2
v_call: TRBV7-2
clone_size: -
cdr3_aa: CASSQSTDFYGYTF

cdr3_length: 10
j_call: TRBJ1-1
v_call: TRBV28
clone_size: -
cdr3_aa: CASSSLEAFF

cdr3_length: 18
j_call: TRBJ2-1
v_call: TRBV14
clone_size: -
cdr3_aa: CASSQDYSSGRQYNEQFF

cdr3_length: 16
j_call: TRBJ1-2
v_call: TRBV27
clone_size: -
cdr3_aa: CASGWIQTSPNYGYTF

cdr3_length: 14
j_call: TRBJ2-7
v_call: TRBV2
clone_size: -
cdr3_aa: CASSEEGPTYEQYF

cdr3_length: 17
j_call: TRBJ1-5
v_call: TRBV4-1
clone_size: -
cdr3_aa: CASSQDLGQGTWQPQHF

cdr3_length: 13
j_call: TRBJ1-1
v_call: TRBV19
clone_size: -
cdr3_aa: CASSIARDTEAFF

cdr3_length: 15
j_call: TRBJ1-6
v_call: TRBV5-1
clone_size: -
cdr3_aa: CASSWDGQNNSPLHF

cdr3_length: 15
j_call: TRBJ1-1
v_call: TRBV5-1
clone_size: -
cdr3_aa: CASSLDPGPGTEAFF

cdr3_length: 15
j_call: TRBJ2-3
v_call: TRBV7-2
clone_size: -
cdr3_aa: CASRWGGSSTDTQYF

cdr3_length: 14
j_call: TRBJ1-5
v_call: TRBV10-3
clone_size: -
cdr3_aa: CAIRDRDSNQPQHF

cdr3_length: 13
j_call: TRBJ1-1
v_call: TRBV9
clone_size: -
cdr3_aa: CASSVDPMREAFF

cdr3_length: 16
j_call: TRBJ2-7
v_call: TRBV18
clone_size: once
cdr3_aa: CASSPPGTDRSYEQYF

cdr3_length: 14
j_call: TRBJ2-3
v_call: TRBV7-2
clone_size: once
cdr3_aa: CASSLQGLADTQYF

cdr3_length: 15
j_call: TRBJ2-7
v_call: TRBV11-2
clone_size: -
cdr3_aa: CASSPPSVGAGEQYF

cdr3_length: 15
j_call: TRBJ2-5
v_call: TRBV21-1
clone_size: -
cdr3_aa: CASSKDLTIQETQYF

cdr3_length: 17
j_call: TRBJ1-5
v_call: TRBV9
clone_size: -
cdr3_aa: CANRWQEFLNSNQPQHF

cdr3_length: 13
j_call: TRBJ1-2
v_call: TRBV11-2
clone_size: -
cdr3_aa: CASSLGTLYGYTF

cdr3_length: 11
j_call: TRBJ2-4
v_call: TRBV7-9
clone_size: -
cdr3_aa: CASSSASIQYF

cdr3_length: 11
j_call: TRBJ2-3
v_call: TRBV14
clone_size: -
cdr3_aa: CASSPGDTQYF